The sequence of this T cell receptor beta chain was determined in a study of patients and donors after allogeneic stem cell transplantation. This clonotype was seen more than once but under ten times. One entry per CDR3 protein results from TCRdb running MiXCR on the RT-PCR reads. The sample has some 960,000 distinct CDR3 sequences; about 20% are singletons. This CDR3 has 13 amino acids. Germline V gene data show CDR1 as GTSNPN and CDR2 as SVGIG (reference sequence). Trimming cost V 3 bases and J 3 bases; bases outside gene matches: 5. The chain joins TRBV30 to TRBJ2-7, with 7 bases that match TRBD1. The sequenced material came from blood, either unsorted or a sorted T cell fraction (not recorded which). This sequence originates from a human donor who was either an allogeneic HSCT recipient or a stem cell or donor lymphocyte infusion donor (not recorded which). It is not recorded whose cells these are; they may come from a transplant donor. The CDR3 DNA reads TGTGCCTGGAGACAGGGGAAAGGCTACGAGCAGTACTTC. This gives the protein CAWRQGKGYEQYF. The full variable domain, in which reference TRBV30 and TRBJ2-7 provide the parts outside the CDR3, is SQTIHQWPATLVQPVGSPLSLECTVEGTSNPNLYWYRQAAGRGLQLLFYSVGIGQISSEVPQNLSASRPQDRQFILSSKKLLLSDSGFYLCAWRQGKGYEQYFGPGTRLTVT.